The present TCR beta chain was sequenced within a study of blood T cell repertoires in COVID-19. On the study more broadly: The study drew acute and convalescent COVID-19 samples from the United States, Italy and Spain. Sources were T cells, B-cell-depleted T cells, or PBMCs; the material itself was cDNA or gDNA.

Here immunoSEQ multiplex PCR was the method, and the copy in TCRdb shows in-frame clones only, minus some. The sample includes roughly 670,000 clones, more than 80% of them seen just once. The source is a young woman with acute or convalescent COVID-19. Sequencing was carried out using peripheral blood.

The CDR3 region is CASSISGRPDNEQFF. In nucleotides, the CDR3 is TGTGCCAGTAGTATTAGCGGGAGGCCGGACAATGAGCAGTTCTTC. This rearrangement joins TRBV19 to TRBJ2-1, with TRBD2 matching 10 bases. Germline loops: CDR1 LNHDA, CDR2 SQIVND (reference sequence). The CDR3 runs 15 residues. V lost 3 bases and J lost 5; bases outside the gene matches: 4.